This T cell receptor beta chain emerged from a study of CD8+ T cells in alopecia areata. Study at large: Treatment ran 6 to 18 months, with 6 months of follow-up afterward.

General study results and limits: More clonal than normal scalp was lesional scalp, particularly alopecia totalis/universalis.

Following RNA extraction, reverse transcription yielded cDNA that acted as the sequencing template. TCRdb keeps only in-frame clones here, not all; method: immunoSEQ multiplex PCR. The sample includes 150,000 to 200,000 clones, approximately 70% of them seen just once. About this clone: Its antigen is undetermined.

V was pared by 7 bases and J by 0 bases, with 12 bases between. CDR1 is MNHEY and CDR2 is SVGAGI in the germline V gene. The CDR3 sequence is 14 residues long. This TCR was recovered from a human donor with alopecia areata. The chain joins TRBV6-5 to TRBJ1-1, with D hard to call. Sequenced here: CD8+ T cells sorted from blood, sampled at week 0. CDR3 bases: TGTGCCAGCACCCCACAGTCCATGAACACTGAAGCTTTCTTT. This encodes CASTPQSMNTEAFF.